Listed below are T cell receptor beta chains from one sample, sequenced in a study of shared clonotypes between healthy human individuals. TCRdb keeps only in-frame clones here, not all; method: immunoSEQ multiplex PCR. The sample records 500,000 or so clones, roughly 95% being singletons. Sequencing input: naive CD4+ T cells sorted from blood. The source is a woman in her thirties in good health. Each CDR3 is given with its conserved first and last residue. Fields, in order: J gene, V gene, clone size, D gene, CDR3 protein, CDR3 DNA. A D gene is named only where the DNA matches it firmly. Some rows mark clone size as missing; the rest say once, few, many or name a class of expanded clone.

TRBJ1-2 TRBV6-5 NA NA CASSYSEGADSYGYTF TGTGCCAGCAGTTATTCTGAAGGGGCAGACAGCTATGGCTACACCTTC
TRBJ1-1 TRBV15 few NA CATSRDVNTEAFF TGTGCCACCAGCAGAGATGTGAACACTGAAGCTTTCTTT
TRBJ1-3 TRBV6-6 NA NA CASSYGENTIYF TGTGCCAGCAGTTACGGGGAAAACACCATATATTTT
TRBJ1-1 TRBV18 NA TRBD1 CASSPTGESTEAFF TGTGCCAGCTCACCGACAGGGGAGAGCACTGAAGCTTTCTTT
TRBJ2-1 TRBV19 NA TRBD2 CASSSLAVLPQFF TGTGCCAGCAGCTCCCTAGCGGTCCTGCCCCAGTTCTTC
TRBJ1-5 TRBV19 NA TRBD1 CASRGRGTDFYSNQPQHF TGTGCCAGTAGAGGGCGAGGGACAGATTTCTATAGCAATCAGCCCCAGCATTTT
TRBJ1-5 TRBV11-2 NA NA CASSLAGSNQPQHF TGTGCCAGCAGCTTAGCCGGTAGCAATCAGCCCCAGCATTTT
TRBJ2-5 TRBV5-1 once TRBD1 CASSLVPGQGASQETQYF TGCGCCAGCAGCTTGGTCCCGGGACAGGGGGCCTCTCAAGAGACCCAGTACTTC
TRBJ1-6 TRBV5-1 NA TRBD1 CASRGDSYSPLHF TGCGCCAGCAGGGGGGACAGCTATTCACCCCTCCACTTT
TRBJ2-1 TRBV29-1 NA TRBD1 CSVHRGNEQFF TGCAGCGTACACAGGGGGAATGAGCAGTTCTTC
TRBJ2-1 TRBV5-1 NA TRBD2 CASSLVAGGGNEQFF TGCGCCAGCAGCTTGGTGGCGGGAGGGGGCAATGAGCAGTTCTTC
TRBJ1-4 TRBV2 NA NA CASSESQPGEKLFF TGTGCCAGCAGTGAATCGCAGCCTGGGGAAAAACTGTTTTTT
TRBJ2-5 TRBV11-2 NA NA CASSHLTGLQETQYF TGTGCCAGCAGTCACCTCACCGGGTTGCAAGAGACCCAGTACTTC
TRBJ1-5 TRBV19 few TRBD1 CASSGAPGDSLKPQHF TGTGCCAGTAGTGGAGCCCCCGGGGACAGCCTCAAGCCCCAGCATTTT
TRBJ2-5 TRBV4-1 once NA CASSRIGETQYF TGCGCCAGCAGCCGGATAGGGGAGACCCAGTACTTC
TRBJ1-1 TRBV30 NA TRBD1 CAWSFQGGSEAFF TGTGCCTGGAGTTTTCAGGGGGGGTCTGAAGCTTTCTTT
TRBJ2-5 TRBV5-1 NA TRBD2 CASSLYPGLAGGLSETQYF TGCGCCAGCAGCTTGTACCCGGGGCTAGCGGGAGGCCTATCGGAGACCCAGTACTTC
TRBJ1-1 TRBV5-6 NA TRBD1 CASGPGTGNTEAFF TGTGCCAGCGGTCCCGGGACAGGGAACACTGAAGCTTTCTTT
TRBJ2-7 TRBV1 NA NA CTTAPGEEVYEQYF TGCACTACCGCCCCCGGTGAGGAGGTTTACGAGCAGTACTTC
TRBJ1-1 TRBV28 NA TRBD1 CASSWDRYSGTEAFF TGTGCCAGCAGTTGGGACAGATATTCCGGCACTGAAGCTTTCTTT
TRBJ2-7 TRBV19 NA NA CASSIQYGSAREQYF TGTGCCAGTAGTATACAGTACGGGAGTGCCCGCGAGCAGTACTTC
TRBJ1-1 TRBV7-9 once TRBD1 CASSLGQGANEAFF TGTGCCAGCAGCCTCGGACAGGGGGCGAATGAAGCTTTCTTT
TRBJ1-1 TRBV11-2 NA TRBD1 CASSPHGTGLSEAFF TGTGCCAGCAGCCCCCACGGGACAGGGTTGTCTGAAGCTTTCTTT
TRBJ2-1 TRBV27 NA NA CASMGGRAGAVEQFF TGTGCCAGCATGGGGGGGCGCGCGGGAGCCGTTGAGCAGTTCTTC
TRBJ2-5 TRBV18 NA TRBD2 CASSPGLGVETQYF TGTGCCAGCTCACCCGGACTAGGGGTAGAGACCCAGTACTTC
TRBJ1-2 TRBV11-1 NA NA CASSLAGAAYNYGYTF TGTGCCAGCAGCTTGGCCGGCGCGGCTTATAACTATGGCTACACCTTC
TRBJ1-1 TRBV13 NA NA CASSLGLTGPRNTEAFF TGTGCCAGCAGCTTAGGCCTAACGGGGCCGAGGAACACTGAAGCTTTCTTT
TRBJ2-7 TRBV5-1 NA NA CASSLRFWTASYEQYF TGCGCCAGCAGCTTAAGATTCTGGACAGCATCCTACGAGCAGTACTTC
TRBJ1-2 TRBV28 NA TRBD1 CASSTIGQGFGYTF TGTGCCAGCAGCACAATCGGACAGGGTTTTGGCTACACCTTC
TRBJ2-2 TRBV11-2 NA TRBD2 CASSPPGLAGFTGELFF TGTGCCAGCAGCCCTCCGGGACTAGCGGGTTTCACCGGGGAGCTGTTTTTT
TRBJ2-2 TRBV30 NA TRBD2 CASGLAGVGNTGELFF TGTGCCTCGGGACTAGCGGGAGTAGGGAACACCGGGGAGCTGTTTTTT
TRBJ2-7 TRBV10-1 few TRBD2 CASSESVAGGYEQYF TGCGCCAGCAGTGAGTCTGTAGCGGGAGGTTACGAGCAGTACTTC
TRBJ1-5 TRBV28 NA NA CASSPAGASNQPQHF TGTGCCAGCAGCCCGGCGGGCGCAAGCAATCAGCCCCAGCATTTT
TRBJ2-5 TRBV9 NA TRBD2 CASSATSGSVETQYF TGTGCCAGCAGCGCGACTAGCGGGAGTGTAGAGACCCAGTACTTC
TRBJ1-5 TRBV5-1 NA TRBD1 CASSTNHRDRNNQPQHF TGCGCCAGCAGCACCAACCACCGGGACAGGAATAATCAGCCCCAGCATTTT
TRBJ2-3 TRBV28 NA TRBD2 CASKTSGTDTQYF TGTGCCAGCAAGACTAGCGGCACAGATACGCAGTATTTT
TRBJ1-3 TRBV5-1 NA NA CASSSQGIAGNTIYF TGCGCCAGCAGCTCACAGGGCATCGCTGGAAACACCATATATTTT
TRBJ2-1 TRBV10-3 NA NA CATGYNEQFF TGTGCCACAGGGTACAATGAGCAGTTCTTC
TRBJ1-1 TRBV29-1 NA NA CSVAGTLNTEAFF TGCAGCGTTGCCGGGACCTTAAACACTGAAGCTTTCTTT
TRBJ2-7 TRBV4-1 NA NA CASSQNVDTKSSYEQYF TGCGCCAGCAGCCAGAACGTTGATACAAAATCATCCTACGAGCAGTACTTC
TRBJ2-7 TRBV4-1 NA TRBD1 CASSQVGTGDHEQYF TGCGCCAGCAGCCAAGTCGGGACAGGGGATCACGAGCAGTACTTC
TRBJ2-1 TRBV11-2 NA NA CASNLGSNAYNEQFF TGTGCCAGCAACCTAGGGAGTAACGCGTACAATGAGCAGTTCTTC
TRBJ1-3 TRBV28 NA NA CASSSPGFGSSGNTIYF TGTGCCAGCAGTTCGCCCGGCTTTGGATCGTCTGGAAACACCATATATTTT
TRBJ1-1 TRBV30 NA NA CAWSLRGSVEAFF TGTGCCTGGAGCCTCAGGGGATCCGTAGAAGCTTTCTTT
TRBJ1-2 TRBV28 NA NA CASRLGELYGYTF TGTGCCAGCCGCCTAGGTGAACTCTATGGCTACACCTTC
TRBJ1-2 TRBV6-8 NA NA CASSYPFGGGYTF TGTGCCAGCAGTTATCCCTTCGGAGGCGGCTACACCTTC
TRBJ2-5 TRBV29-1 NA TRBD2 CSVAPGLAGGPRETQYF TGCAGCGTTGCCCCGGGACTAGCGGGAGGGCCGAGAGAGACCCAGTACTTC
TRBJ2-7 TRBV5-1 NA NA CASSSTASSYEQYF TGCGCCAGCAGCTCGACAGCGAGCTCCTACGAGCAGTACTTC